The source of this T cell receptor (beta chain) is a study of identical twins. Study-level findings and limits: Models predicted too little out-of-frame TCR alpha sharing in monozygotic twins.

Germline lookup yields CDR1 LGHDT and CDR2 YNNKEL (reference sequence). V lost 4 bases, J lost 8 bases, and 15 bases lay in between. The CDR3 extends over 14 amino acids. About this clonotype: The antigen is unknown.

A single record per CDR3 protein comes from TCRdb applying MiXCR to the 5' RACE reads. In the table there are about 520,000 distinct CDR3 sequences, under 25% of which are singletons. This sample also belongs to another study, concerning T cells expressing NK-cell markers.

Sequencing was done on a sample of CD4+ T cells sorted from blood. The clonotype comes from a woman aged 18-30 years in good health. This rearrangement joins TRBV3-1 to TRBJ2-1; either TRBD1 or TRBD2 may supply D (5 bases each). The chain's CDR3 is CASSPRDPHDEQFF. CDR3 bases: TGTGCCAGCAGCCCCCGGGACCCCCACGATGAGCAGTTCTTC.